This is a list of T cell receptor beta chains from one sample in a study of beta chain features in type 1 diabetes. TCRdb's table, derived via immunoSEQ multiplex PCR, lists solely in-frame clones and lacks some. Here the sample spans 300,000 to 400,000 clones, 6.5% to 10% being singletons. Material for sequencing was central memory CD4+ T cells from blood. The receptor source for this set is a woman between 18 and 29 years old in good health. Both conserved end residues are part of each CDR3. Fields, in order: CDR3 protein, CDR3 DNA, J gene, D gene, V gene, clone size. D genes are given only for firm matches. Rows may omit the clone size; those that give it use once, few, many or a size class.

CASTDRAYEQYF | TGTGCCAGCACCGACAGAGCCTACGAGCAGTACTTC | TRBJ2-7 | . | TRBV27 | .
CASSGGGRSPGYTQYF | TGTGCCAGCAGTGGAGGCGGGAGGTCCCCAGGGTATACGCAGTATTTT | TRBJ2-3 | TRBD2 | TRBV6-1 | few
CASSSAAGEETQYF | TGTGCCAGCAGTTCAGCGGCGGGAGAGGAGACCCAGTACTTC | TRBJ2-5 | TRBD2 | TRBV28 | many
CASSGRQERDTQYF | TGTGCCAGTAGTGGCCGACAAGAAAGAGATACGCAGTATTTT | TRBJ2-3 | . | TRBV19 | .
CASSLSGVFEQFF | TGTGCCAGCAGCTTATCGGGAGTCTTCGAGCAGTTCTTC | TRBJ2-1 | . | TRBV11-2 | many
CASSPLDSYNEQFF | TGTGCCAGCTCACCACTTGACAGCTACAATGAGCAGTTCTTC | TRBJ2-1 | . | TRBV18 | few
CASRSQYSGRKDTQYF | TGTGCCAGCAGGTCCCAATATAGCGGGAGGAAAGATACGCAGTATTTT | TRBJ2-3 | TRBD2 | TRBV2 | .
CASSLDPGGNTIYF | TGTGCCAGCAGCTTAGATCCAGGGGGAAACACCATATATTTT | TRBJ1-3 | . | TRBV7-2 | .
CASSVTSGSGEQFF | TGTGCCAGCAGCGTGACTAGCGGGAGTGGTGAGCAGTTCTTC | TRBJ2-1 | TRBD2 | TRBV9 | few
CASRQPRETQYF | TGTGCCAGCAGACAGCCTAGAGAGACCCAGTACTTC | TRBJ2-5 | . | TRBV25-1 | few
CASSPRPGVNTEAFF | TGTGCCAGCAGCCCGAGGCCAGGGGTGAACACTGAAGCTTTCTTT | TRBJ1-1 | . | TRBV7-2 | .
CSVEQASGYGYTF | TGCAGCGTTGAACAGGCGTCTGGCTATGGCTACACCTTC | TRBJ1-2 | . | TRBV29-1 | .
CAISSFSSSYNEQFF | TGTGCCATCTCGAGCTTTTCTAGCTCCTACAATGAGCAGTTCTTC | TRBJ2-1 | . | TRBV7-9 | .
CASSLKGIQVQYF | TGTGCCAGCAGTTTAAAGGGAATCCAGGTTCAGTACTTC | TRBJ2-7 | . | TRBV28 | .
CASRLIDGSGELFF | TGTGCCAGCAGGCTAATCGACGGGTCCGGGGAGCTGTTTTTT | TRBJ2-2 | . | TRBV2 | .
CASSLAGTARRELFF | TGTGCCAGCAGTTTAGCTGGGACAGCGCGTAGGGAGCTGTTTTTT | TRBJ2-2 | TRBD1 | TRBV6-5 | once
CASSLAGTSEGFAKNIQYF | TGTGCCAGCAGCTTAGCGGGGACTAGCGAGGGCTTCGCCAAAAACATTCAGTACTTC | TRBJ2-4 | TRBD2 | TRBV7-2 | few
CASSTGYGEQFF | TGTGCCAGTAGTACGGGGTACGGTGAGCAGTTCTTC | TRBJ2-1 | . | TRBV19 | .
CASSPSTDTQYF | TGTGCCAGCAGTCCAAGCACAGATACGCAGTATTTT | TRBJ2-3 | . | TRBV6-5 | .
CASSQGATGMNTEAFF | TGTGCCAGCAGCCAAGGAGCCACGGGAATGAACACTGAAGCTTTCTTT | TRBJ1-1 | . | TRBV4-2 | few
CASSLDHQPQHF | TGTGCCAGCAGCTTAGATCATCAGCCCCAGCATTTT | TRBJ1-5 | . | TRBV7-9 | few
CASSERHPGNTDTQYF | TGTGCCAGCAGTGAGCGCCATCCGGGGAACACAGATACGCAGTATTTT | TRBJ2-3 | . | TRBV2 | .
CASSLEPGGYEQYF | TGTGCCAGCAGCTTAGAACCCGGGGGCTACGAGCAGTACTTC | TRBJ2-7 | . | TRBV11-2 | many
CASSRDRGGNYGYTF | TGTGCCAGCAGCAGAGACAGGGGTGGTAACTATGGCTACACCTTC | TRBJ1-2 | TRBD1 | TRBV27 | few
CASKGQRGFYGYTF | TGTGCCAGCAAGGGGCAACGGGGGTTCTATGGCTACACCTTC | TRBJ1-2 | . | TRBV6-5 | .
CASSPPGYGGTDTQYF | TGTGCCAGCAGTCCGCCGGGTTACGGAGGTACAGATACGCAGTATTTT | TRBJ2-3 | . | TRBV6-6 | .
CASSQDSSGANTGELFF | TGCGCCAGCAGCCAAGATTCAAGTGGGGCGAACACCGGGGAGCTGTTTTTT | TRBJ2-2 | . | TRBV4-3 | few
CASRRQGGTEAFF | TGTGCCAGCAGAAGACAGGGCGGCACTGAAGCTTTCTTT | TRBJ1-1 | TRBD1 | TRBV6-1 | few
CSVEPGARSQISRESNTGELFF | TGCAGCGTTGAGCCGGGGGCAAGGTCCCAGATTTCTAGGGAGTCGAACACCGGGGAGCTGTTTTTT | TRBJ2-2 | . | TRBV29-1 | few
CASSGFRIGNEQFF | TGTGCCAGCAGTGGGTTCCGGATTGGTAATGAGCAGTTCTTC | TRBJ2-1 | . | TRBV2 | .
CASRAGANVLTF | TGTGCCAGCAGGGCTGGGGCCAACGTCCTGACTTTC | TRBJ2-6 | . | TRBV28 | .
CASSLGPAGRSSYEQYF | TGTGCCAGCAGCCTGGGCCCCGCAGGAAGGAGCTCCTACGAGCAGTACTTC | TRBJ2-7 | . | TRBV7-2 | few
CASSRSTRTSGANVLTF | TGTGCCAGCAGCCGTTCGACACGAACCTCTGGGGCCAACGTCCTGACTTTC | TRBJ2-6 | . | TRBV4-2 | few
CASSGRTGWNIQYF | TGTGCCAGCAGTGGGCGGACAGGGTGGAACATTCAGTACTTC | TRBJ2-4 | TRBD1 | TRBV25-1 | few
CASSSQDHNEQFF | TGCGCCAGCAGCTCCCAGGACCACAATGAGCAGTTCTTC | TRBJ2-1 | . | TRBV4-3 | few
CASSPTARVKNIQYF | TGTGCCAGCAGCCCCACAGCCAGGGTTAAAAACATTCAGTACTTC | TRBJ2-4 | . | TRBV7-2 | .
CASSYSGRAQETQYF | TGTGCCAGCAGCTATAGCGGGAGGGCCCAAGAGACCCAGTACTTC | TRBJ2-5 | TRBD2 | TRBV7-2 | .
CASSFPGLAPYEQYF | TGTGCCAGCAGCTTTCCGGGACTAGCGCCCTACGAGCAGTACTTC | TRBJ2-7 | TRBD2 | TRBV7-2 | few
CASSRRGISYF | TGTGCCAGCAGCCGAAGGGGGATTTCTTACTTC | TRBJ2-7 | . | TRBV28 | .
CASSQERAPRNTIYF | TGTGCCAGCAGCCAAGAGAGGGCTCCTCGAAACACCATATATTTT | TRBJ1-3 | . | TRBV4-2 | few
CAISAHRGSRNTEAFF | TGTGCCATCAGTGCTCACAGGGGGTCGAGGAACACTGAAGCTTTCTTT | TRBJ1-1 | TRBD1 | TRBV10-3 | .
CASSPTRFSGANVLTF | TGTGCCAGCAGCCCTACGAGGTTCTCTGGGGCCAACGTCCTGACTTTC | TRBJ2-6 | . | TRBV28 | .
CASSPRSLAGAGEQFF | TGTGCCAGCAGCCCCCGGTCCCTAGCGGGAGCGGGTGAGCAGTTCTTC | TRBJ2-1 | TRBD2 | TRBV4-2 | few
CAISESRVGETQYF | TGTGCCATCAGTGAGAGCAGGGTTGGGGAGACCCAGTACTTC | TRBJ2-5 | . | TRBV6-5 | few
CASSPGGGGSYNEQFF | TGTGCCAGCAGCCCTGGGGGAGGGGGGTCCTACAATGAGCAGTTCTTC | TRBJ2-1 | . | TRBV11-1 | few
CASRSALYNEQFF | TGTGCCAGCAGATCGGCCCTTTACAATGAGCAGTTCTTC | TRBJ2-1 | . | TRBV7-8 | few
CASSSTGATVFETQYF | TGTGCCAGCAGCTCGACAGGGGCGACGGTTTTCGAGACCCAGTACTTC | TRBJ2-5 | TRBD1 | TRBV5-8 | few